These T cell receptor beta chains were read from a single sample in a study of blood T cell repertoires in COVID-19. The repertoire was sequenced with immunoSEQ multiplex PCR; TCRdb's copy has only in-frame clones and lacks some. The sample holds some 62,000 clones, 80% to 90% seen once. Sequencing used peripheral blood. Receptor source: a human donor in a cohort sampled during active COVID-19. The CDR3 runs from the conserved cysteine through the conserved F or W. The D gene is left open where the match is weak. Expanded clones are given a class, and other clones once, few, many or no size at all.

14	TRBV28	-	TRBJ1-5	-	TGTGCCAGCTCACCCGGAGGTACCGCTCGGCCCCAGCATTTT	CASSPGGTARPQHF
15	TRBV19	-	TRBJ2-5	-	TGTGCCAGTAGTCATAACACAGGGTATGCAGAGACCCAGTACTTC	CASSHNTGYAETQYF
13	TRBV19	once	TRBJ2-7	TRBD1	TGTGCCAGTAGTCGAAGACAGGGCTACGAGCAGTACTTC	CASSRRQGYEQYF
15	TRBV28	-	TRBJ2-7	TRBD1	TGTGCCAGCACCACATCCGGGACAGGGGCCTACGAGCAGTACTTC	CASTTSGTGAYEQYF
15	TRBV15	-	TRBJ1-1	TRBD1	TGTGCCACCAGCAGTGACAGGGAACAGTTCACTGAAGCTTTCTTT	CATSSDREQFTEAFF
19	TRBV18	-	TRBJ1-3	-	TGTGCCAGCTCACCACCGCTAGGGGTTTTTCCCCCTGGGGGAAACACCATATATTTT	CASSPPLGVFPPGGNTIYF
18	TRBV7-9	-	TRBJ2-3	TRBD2	TGTGCCAGCAGCCACGGGACTAGCGGGAGGGCCGGTGCAGATACGCAGTATTTT	CASSHGTSGRAGADTQYF
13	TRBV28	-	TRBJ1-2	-	TGTGCCAGCAGTTTTAACAGCAACTATGGCTACACCTTC	CASSFNSNYGYTF
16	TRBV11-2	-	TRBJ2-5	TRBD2	TGTGCCAGCAGCCCCGACGCGGGGGGCGCTTCCGTTGCCCAGTACTTC	CASSPDAGGASVAQYF
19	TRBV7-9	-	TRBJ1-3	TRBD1	TGTGCCAGCAGCTCCTACGGGACAGGGGGCCATGACTCTGGAAACACCATATATTTT	CASSSYGTGGHDSGNTIYF
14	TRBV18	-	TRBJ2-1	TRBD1	TGTGCCAGCTCACCAGGGACAGCTCTCAATGAGCAGTTCTTC	CASSPGTALNEQFF
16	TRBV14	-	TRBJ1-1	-	TGTGCCAGCAGCCAATATCTTCACAGGACGAACACTGAAGCTTTCTTT	CASSQYLHRTNTEAFF
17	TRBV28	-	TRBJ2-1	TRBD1	TGTGCCAGCAGTTTAGTAAACTGGGACAGCTCCTACAATGAGCAGTTCTTC	CASSLVNWDSSYNEQFF
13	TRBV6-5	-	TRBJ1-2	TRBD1	TGTGCCAGCAGTCCAGGGACAGGGCATGGCTACACCTTC	CASSPGTGHGYTF
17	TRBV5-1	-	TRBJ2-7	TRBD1	TGCGCCAGCAGCTTGACCTCCTCCGGGACAGGATCCTACGAGCAGTACTTC	CASSLTSSGTGSYEQYF
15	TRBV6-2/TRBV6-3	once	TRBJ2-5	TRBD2	TGTGCCAGCAGTGCTTCCGGGACTAGATTGCAGACCCAGTACTTC	CASSASGTRLQTQYF
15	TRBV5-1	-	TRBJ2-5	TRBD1	TGCGCCAGCAGCTTGGAGGGGACAGGCCAAGAGACCCAGTACTTC	CASSLEGTGQETQYF
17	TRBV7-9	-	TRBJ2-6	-	TGTGCCAGCAGCTTAGTGGAGGGTCCCTCTGGGGCCAACGTCCTGACTTTC	CASSLVEGPSGANVLTF
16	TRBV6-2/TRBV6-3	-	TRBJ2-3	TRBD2	TGTGCCAGCAGTTACTTTGCGGGGGGGCCCCAGGATACGCAGTATTTT	CASSYFAGGPQDTQYF
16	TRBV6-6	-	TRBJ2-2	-	TGTGCCAGCAGGTCCGGACGGGGGGCGAGTACCGGGGAGCTGTTTTTT	CASRSGRGASTGELFF
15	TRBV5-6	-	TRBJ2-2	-	TGTGCCAGCAGTAGAGGACAGTTAAACACCGGGGAGCTGTTTTTT	CASSRGQLNTGELFF
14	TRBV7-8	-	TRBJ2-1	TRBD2	TGTGCCAGCAGCCCTAGCGGACACTACAATGAGCAGTTCTTC	CASSPSGHYNEQFF
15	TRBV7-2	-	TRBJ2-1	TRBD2	TGTGCCAGCGTCCCCCCCGGGGGGGCCTACAATGAGCAGTTCTTC	CASVPPGGAYNEQFF
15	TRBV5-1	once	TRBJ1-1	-	TGCGCCAGCAGCGGGCCAGGAATCCTGAACACTGAAGCTTTCTTT	CASSGPGILNTEAFF
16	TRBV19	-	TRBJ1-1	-	TGTGCCAGTAGTCCCGAAATGGGAGGGGGACTCACTGAAGCTTTCTTT	CASSPEMGGGLTEAFF